The sequence of this T cell receptor (beta chain) was determined in a study of CD8 T cells in ankylosing spondylitis. Germline trimming cut 3 bases from V and 4 bases from J; bases unmatched to any gene: 6. The germline V gene has CDR1 SGHRS and CDR2 YFSETQ. There are 14 residues in the CDR3. With molecular barcodes, quantitative 5'-RACE was used to make the TCR beta libraries. TCRdb called the 5' RACE reads again in MiXCR, with one record for every CDR3 protein. This table has about 840,000 distinct CDR3 sequences, approximately 12% appearing once. This clonotype showed up many times. Its target is not known. The study's findings and limits: Disease-linked clones bore a CD8+ phenotype and were relatively rare in peripheral blood. Before this, some motif variants had been reported in reactive arthritis synovial fluid and blood. Among TCR beta sequences, a motif of under ten highly homologous variants appeared characteristic of ankylosing spondylitis blood. Reportedly, disease-linked clones are significantly enriched in ankylosing spondylitis patients' matched synovial fluid.

The receptor's source is a male donor with ankylosing spondylitis. The material sequenced was blood, either unsorted or a sorted T cell fraction (not recorded which). J is TRBJ1-2 and V is TRBV5-1; 7 bases map to TRBD1. CDR3 in amino acids: CASSSIDRVYGYTF. The CDR3 DNA is TGCGCCAGCAGCTCCATAGACAGGGTCTATGGCTACACCTTC. Full variable domain (outside the CDR3, taken from reference TRBV5-1 and TRBJ1-2): KAGVTQTPRYLIKTRGQQVTLSCSPISGHRSVSWYQQTPGQGLQFLFEYFSETQRNKGNFPGRFSGRQFSNSRSEMNVSTLELGDSALYLCASSSIDRVYGYTFGSGTRLTVV.